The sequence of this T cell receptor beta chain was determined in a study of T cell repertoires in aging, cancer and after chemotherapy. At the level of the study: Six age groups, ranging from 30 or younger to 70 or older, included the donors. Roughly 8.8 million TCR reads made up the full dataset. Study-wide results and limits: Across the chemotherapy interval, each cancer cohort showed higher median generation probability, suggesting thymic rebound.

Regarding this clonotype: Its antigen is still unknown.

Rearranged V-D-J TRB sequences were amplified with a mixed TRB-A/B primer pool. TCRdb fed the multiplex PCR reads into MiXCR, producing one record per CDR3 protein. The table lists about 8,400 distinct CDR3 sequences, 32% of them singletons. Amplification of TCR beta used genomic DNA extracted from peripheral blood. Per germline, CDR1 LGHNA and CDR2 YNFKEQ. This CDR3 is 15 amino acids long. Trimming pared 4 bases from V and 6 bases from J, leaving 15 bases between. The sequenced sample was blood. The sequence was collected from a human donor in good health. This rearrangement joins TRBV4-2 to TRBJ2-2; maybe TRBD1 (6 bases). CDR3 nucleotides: TGTGCCAGCAGCCTTCGACAGGCTGAACCCGGGGAGCTGTTTTTT. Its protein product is CASSLRQAEPGELFF.